The clone carrying this TCR beta chain has only one observation. TCR beta cDNA was reverse-transcribed from 500 to 550 ng of total RNA. The reaction used a constant-region primer and ProtoScript II reverse transcriptase. Researchers made the TCR beta libraries by running three nested multiplex PCR rounds with slightly modified ARM-PCR. Amplification in the first two PCR rounds was performed using TRBV1-TRBV30 forward primers and a C-beta reverse primer for 10 cycles each. A single record per CDR3 protein comes from TCRdb applying MiXCR to the multiplex PCR reads. The sample lists approximately 30,000 distinct CDR3 sequences, over 65% occurring once. Total RNA and DNA came together from approximately 20-30 mg of bulk tissue without cell sorting. The record originates from a study of tumor-infiltrating lymphocytes in primary liver carcinoma. CDR3 length: 14 amino acids. V shed 10 bases and J shed 4 bases, with 20 bases lying between them. Germline V lookup: CDR1 WNHNN, CDR2 SYGVQD (reference sequence).

V gene TRBV10-1 combines with J gene TRBJ2-7, with a tentative D call TRBD2 (5 bases). What was sequenced was liver tumor tissue from sampling region 5. Documented subset: tumor region T5, tumor centre. The clonotype was recovered from a man aged 35 to 55 with primary liver carcinoma and hepatitis B virus infection. CDR3 in DNA: TGCGCCATCCCACAAGGACGGGGATTGTACGAGCAGTACTTC. Translating gives CAIPQGRGLYEQYF.